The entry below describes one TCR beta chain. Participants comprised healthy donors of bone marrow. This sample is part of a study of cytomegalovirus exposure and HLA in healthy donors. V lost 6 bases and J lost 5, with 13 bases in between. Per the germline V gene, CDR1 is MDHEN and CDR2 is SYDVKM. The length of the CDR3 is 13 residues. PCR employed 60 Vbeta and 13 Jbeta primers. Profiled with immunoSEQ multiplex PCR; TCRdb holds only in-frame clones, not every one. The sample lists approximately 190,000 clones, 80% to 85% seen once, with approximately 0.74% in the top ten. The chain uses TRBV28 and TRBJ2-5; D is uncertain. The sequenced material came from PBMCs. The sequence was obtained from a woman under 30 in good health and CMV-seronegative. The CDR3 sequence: CASSRPSGETQYF. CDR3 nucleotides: TGTGCCAGCAGCCGGCCCTCCGGGGAGACCCAGTACTTC. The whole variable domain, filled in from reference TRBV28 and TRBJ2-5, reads DVKVTQSSRYLVKRTGEKVFLECVQDMDHENMFWYRQDPGLGLRLIYFSYDVKMKEKGDIPEGYSVSREKKERFSLILESASTNQTSMYLCASSRPSGETQYFGPGTRLLVL.